These 12 T cell receptor beta chains originate from one sample sequenced in a study of cytomegalovirus exposure and HLA in healthy donors. Primers: 60 Vbeta forward and 13 Jbeta reverse. Repertoires were generated with immunoSEQ multiplex PCR, while TCRdb's copy carries only in-frame clones and drops some. Of fewer than 85,000 clones in the sample, 70% to 85% were seen once. Material for sequencing was PBMCs. Source of these receptors: a man between 65 and 85 years old in good health and CMV-seropositive.

J is TRBJ2-2 and V is TRBV11-2, with 8 bases identical to TRBD2. Germline CDR1 reads SGHAT; CDR2 reads FQNNGV. J was trimmed by 4 bases and V by 5 bases; bases with no gene match: 6. This CDR3 region has 15 residues. The CDR3 sequence: CASSPGSGGTGELFF. CDR3 bases: TGTGCCAGCAGCCCCGGGAGCGGGGGCACCGGGGAGCTGTTTTTT.

The genes are TRBV6-1 and TRBJ2-3, with TRBD2 matching 13 bases. Germline CDR1 and CDR2: MNHNS and SASEGT. The CDR3 consists of 16 residues. The junction had 9 bases not matched to a gene; V was cut back by 1 base and J by 11 bases. The CDR3 nucleotides are TGTGCCAGCAGTGAAGTAAGGACTAGCGGGAGATGGGTGCAGTATTTT. It yields the protein CASSEVRTSGRWVQYF.

This clone showed up just a few times. The junction departs from the called germline gene at one end, perhaps through a read error. The chain uses TRBV7-7 and TRBJ2-5, with 16 bases aligning to TRBD2. The CDR3 sequence is 16 residues long. The germline V gene has CDR1 SSHAT and CDR2 FNYEAQ (reference sequence). CDR3 DNA sequence: TGTGCTAGCAGCTGGGGACTAGCGGGAGGGCCAGAGACCCAGTACTTC. Amino acids: CASSWGLAGGPETQYF.

The genes are TRBV4-2 and TRBJ1-2; perhaps TRBD1 as D (6 bases). Germline CDR1 reads LGHNA; CDR2 reads YNFKEQ. The CDR3 has 15 residues. The V end lost 0 bases, the J end lost 2 bases, and 10 bases lay between the germline ends. CDR3 coding DNA: TGTGCCAGCAGCCAAGAGTACAGGGAAAACTATGGCTACACCTTC. Translated, it gives CASSQEYRENYGYTF.

This clone was detected once. This chain connects TRBV5-5 to TRBJ2-5, with D possibly being TRBD1 (6 bases). The ends were cut back, 4 bases at V and 5 bases at J, with 15 bases in the middle. Germline values: CDR1 SGHKS, CDR2 YYEKEE (reference sequence). The CDR3 consists of 14 residues. The CDR3, as DNA: TGTGCCAGCAGCCGCAACAGGGCATTTGAGACCCAGTACTTC. Translating it yields CASSRNRAFETQYF.

The chain joins TRBV4-1 to TRBJ1-3; no reliable D call. The germline V gene has CDR1 MGHRA and CDR2 YSYEKL. The CDR3 consists of 15 residues. Trimming cost V 1 base and J 8 bases, with 15 bases left between them. The CDR3 DNA sequence: TGCGCCAGCAGCCAAGGTACGGGAGGTGTATACACCATATATTTT. Protein product: CASSQGTGGVYTIYF.

This rearrangement joins TRBV5-1 to TRBJ1-4, with TRBD1 matching 7 bases. Unmatched junction bases numbered 13, after V lost 4 bases and J lost 4 bases. The V gene's germline CDR1 is SGHRS and CDR2 YFSETQ. This CDR3 is 17 amino acids long. The CDR3 coding sequence is TGCGCCAGCAGCCGAGGAGTGGAGGGGGCCTTTAATGAAAAACTGTTTTTT. Translated: CASSRGVEGAFNEKLFF.

J is TRBJ2-5 and V is TRBV11-2, with a weak D call TRBD2 (5 bases). The ends were cut back, 5 bases at V and 5 bases at J, with 18 bases in the middle. The CDR3 consists of 15 residues. Germline CDR1 SGHAT, CDR2 FQNNGV. The CDR3 DNA follows: TGTGCCAGCAGCCTAGGAAGTAGCGTCGGGGAGACCCAGTACTTC. Its translation is CASSLGSSVGETQYF.

In its sample, this clone is large (0.1 to 1%). The V call is TRBV6-1, the J call TRBJ2-7; 8 positions agree with TRBD2. This CDR3 spans 14 amino acids. Losses at the gene ends were 3 bases for V and 2 bases for J; bases not matched to a gene: 3. The V gene's germline CDR1 is MNHNS and CDR2 SASEGT. Here the CDR3 reads CASSETGGTYEQYF. The CDR3 DNA sequence: TGTGCCAGCAGTGAGACGGGGGGGACCTACGAGCAGTACTTC.

The J gene is TRBJ2-5, the V gene TRBV2; D is possibly TRBD1 (7 bases). Looked up from germline, CDR1 is SNHLY and CDR2 is FYNNEI. This CDR3 spans 13 amino acids. V lost 6 bases and J lost 0, with 8 bases in between. Written as DNA, the CDR3 is TGTGCCAGCAGCAGGGGGGACCAAGAGACCCAGTACTTC. Translation: CASSRGDQETQYF.

J is TRBJ1-3 and V is TRBV4-1; D gene uncertain. Germline loops: CDR1 MGHRA, CDR2 YSYEKL. This CDR3 is built from 16 residues. The germline V and J ends were trimmed by 2 bases and 0 bases, with 11 bases remaining between them. CDR3 sequence (DNA): TGCGCCAGCAGCCAAAAGTCCACAACCTCTGGAAACACCATATATTTT. Translation gives CASSQKSTTSGNTIYF.

The chain is built from TRBV7-2 and TRBJ2-7; maybe TRBD2 (5 bases). Germline CDR1 reads SGHTA; CDR2 reads FQGNSA. V was pared by 3 bases and J by 3 bases, with 12 bases between. This CDR3 is 14 amino acids long. CDR3 sequence reads: CASSFSGSGYEQYF. As DNA, the CDR3 is TGTGCCAGCAGCTTTTCGGGGTCCGGCTACGAGCAGTACTTC.